This T cell receptor beta chain was documented in a study of T cell responses to AZD1222 COVID-19 vaccine (dated by TCRdb to the early 2020s). Study-wide context: Because spike-specific TCR depth and breadth did not differ between the two schedules, AZD1222 recipients who got a second dose at roughly 4 weeks were pooled with those who got a second dose at roughly 12 weeks. TCR sequencing covered about 230 trial participants: roughly 200 given two doses of AZD1222 and 26 given two doses of MenACWY control vaccine. Trial participants were enrolled by age into subgroups of 18-55, 56-69 and 70-plus years, and around 150, 29 and 61 TCR-sequenced participants, respectively, were included in these subgroups. Here is what the overall study found, with its caveats: Reportedly, almost half of the unique spike-specific TCRs recognized epitopes lying outside the regions that are mutated in the B.1.351 and B.1.1.7 variants. Only five to seven AZD1222 recipients were SARS-CoV-2 seropositive at baseline, limiting conclusions about previously exposed vaccinees. Participants were mostly white British and included more females than males, and it was suggested by the authors that clonal diversity may have been underestimated. After two AZD1222 doses, both the breadth and the depth of spike-specific TCRs were significantly higher than at day 0 and than in MenACWY recipients. Because no day 14 peak-response samples were available, the repertoires could be characterized only after the peak T cell response. The vaccine-associated CD4 TCRs covered the entire spike protein, and the dominant responses fell in regions 160-218 and 743-854. In the small 56-69-year group, the increase in depth fell short of significance, most likely because of low power.

Reading the germline V gene (reference sequence) gives CDR1 PRHDT and CDR2 FYEKMQ. The CDR3, from cysteine to phenylalanine, totals 13 residues. Here the CDR3 DNA is all that survives: 39 bases in frame from base 1. The trim is 4 bases for V and 8 bases for J, with a gap of 14 bases between the germline ends. The CDR3 regions of human TCRbeta chains were analyzed by immunosequencing. In the original analysis: Repertoire TCRs were matched against a reference library of SARS-CoV-2-specific TCRs generated with the MIRA antigen-specificity platform. Breadth meant the fraction of unique TCRs that were SARS-CoV-2-associated, whereas depth meant the fraction of total T cells that were SARS-CoV-2-associated. Using the MIRA data, every spike-specific TCR was mapped to the spike region that the TCR reacted to and assigned to either a CD4 or a CD8 class. Log10-transformed breadth and depth values were compared by one-way ANOVA with Sidak's multiple comparisons tests. In its TCRdb copy, this immuneACCESS table keeps in-frame sequences only and misses some clones. Where compared with another copy, unresolved V genes explain less than half of these, and the others have no known cause. The DNA gave D and trimming, while V, J and clone size come from that table. The sample table shows under 200,000 clones, and over 80% are seen once. The ten largest make up 1% to 1.5% of the sample.

On this clone itself: Its antigen remains unidentified. No qualities accompany the bases; no much larger clone lies one base away.

In the paper's terms, the time point label means: baseline before first vaccination. Vaccinee samples were obtained from the UK trials COV001 and COV002, which included a single-blind randomized controlled phase 2/3 trial of AZD1222 (ChAdOx1 nCoV-19) in healthy adults. Trial participant PBMC samples were collected at day 0 and day 28 after the second dose for TCRbeta chain sequencing. This receptor was taken from an adult in good health. This sample comprised peripheral blood, obtained on day 0 of AZD1222 vaccination. The sequence links TRBV13 to TRBJ1-2, with the D gene call left open. The CDR3 protein sequence reads: CASSSSSGNGYTF. At the DNA level, the sequence is TGTGCCAGCAGCTCTAGCTCGGGGAACGGCTACACCTTC.